Each of the 6 T cell receptor beta chains below was sequenced from the same sample in a study of blood T cell repertoires in COVID-19. This table comes from immunoSEQ multiplex PCR, and its TCRdb copy is limited to in-frame clones, with some not included. The sample yields about 220,000 clones, about 83% seen once. Sequencing used peripheral blood. These receptors all come from a woman aged 40-49 years with active or convalescent COVID-19.

In this sample, this clone turned up once. The chain recombines TRBV24-1 with TRBJ2-3; TRBD2 might be the D (5 bases). The V end was cut by 0 bases, the J end by 2 bases, with 8 bases between. The CDR3 sequence is 15 residues long. Germline CDR1 KGHDR, CDR2 SFDVKD. The CDR3 sequence: CATSDLRENTDTQYF. As DNA, the CDR3 is TGTGCCACCAGTGATTTGAGGGAGAACACAGATACGCAGTATTTT.

This chain uses TRBV4-2 with TRBJ1-2, with 11 bases that match TRBD1. V trimming: 0 bases; J trimming: 10 bases; junction bases outside the gene matches: 7. The CDR3 is 15 residues long. Germline V gene lookup returns CDR1 LGHNA and CDR2 YNFKEQ. CDR3 DNA sequence: TGTGCCAGCAGCCAAGAGTGGGGGACAGGGGGAGACTACACCTTC. Translation gives CASSQEWGTGGDYTF.

V and J are TRBV21-1 and TRBJ1-5; the table assigns TRBD1, which was not confirmed against the DNA. TRBV21-1 is a pseudogene. CDR3 length equals 15 residues. The DNA of the CDR3 is TGTGCCAGCAGCGCGGGGCAGGGGGATTGTCAGCCCCAGCATTTT. The encoded protein is CASSAGQGDCQPQHF.

CDR3 bases: TGTGCCAGCAGCCGCTCGGGACAGAGCTACGAGCAGTACTTC. Translation: CASSRSGQSYEQYF. The J gene is TRBJ2-7, the V gene TRBV11-1, with TRBD1 identical over 7 bases. V lost 5 bases and J lost 3; bases outside the gene matches: 7. Germline loops: CDR1 SGHAT, CDR2 FQDESV (reference sequence). The CDR3 runs 14 residues. Complete variable domain (other parts from reference TRBV11-1 and TRBJ2-7): EAEVAQSPRYKITEKSQAVAFWCDPISGHATLYWYRQILGQGPELLVQFQDESVVDDSQLPKDRFSAERLKGVDSTLKIQPAELGDSAMYLCASSRSGQSYEQYFGPGTRLTVT.

DNA of the CDR3: TGTGCCATCAGTGAGGCTTTAAGACAGGGGGCCTCCTACAATGAGCAGTTCTTC. Encoded protein: CAISEALRQGASYNEQFF. The chain has TRBV10-3 and TRBJ2-1; 10 positions match TRBD1. The CDR3 has 18 amino acids. Trimming removed 2 bases from V and 0 bases from J; junction bases left unmatched: 7. Germline CDR1 and CDR2: ENHRY and SYGVKD.

This clone showed up just once. This chain uses TRBV4-1 with TRBJ1-1; no clear D gene. Deletions cut 4 bases from V and 4 bases from J, with 19 bases between. Germline values: CDR1 MGHRA, CDR2 YSYEKL. The CDR3 has 16 residues. The CDR3 DNA follows: TGCGCCAGCAGCCCGAGTCAGCGGGTAATGAGCACTGAAGCTTTCTTT. Amino acids: CASSPSQRVMSTEAFF.